Presented here are 7 T cell receptor beta chains from one specimen sequenced in a study of regulatory T cells in long-lasting Graves disease. Building the TCR beta libraries relied on iRepertoire HTBI primers, and CDR3 regions underwent Arm-PCR. TCRdb reprocessed the multiplex PCR reads with MiXCR, giving one entry per CDR3 protein. The table lists about 440,000 distinct CDR3 sequences, less than 20% of them singletons, with 20% to 25% in the top ten. Time point here: newly diagnosed GD, antithyroid drugs for less than 3 months. The TCR library used RNA extracted from PBMCs. These data also formed part of another study, on T cells in Graves' hyperthyroidism and ophthalmopathy.

The sample in question was peripheral blood mononuclear cells (PBMCs), obtained at new diagnosis, from a patient treated with antithyroid drugs. These receptors came from a woman younger than 35 with Graves disease.

This clonotype was found a few times. This rearrangement joins TRBV12-3 or TRBV12-4 to TRBJ1-1, with D tentatively TRBD1 (5 bases). CDR3 size: 14 residues. V dropped 3 bases and J dropped 1 base, with 9 bases sitting between them. The CDR3 DNA reads TGTGCCAGCAGTTTTCTCGGGGGGAACACTGAAGCTTTCTTT. Amino acid sequence: CASSFLGGNTEAFF.

This clonotype was seen many times. V usage is TRBV6-2 or TRBV6-3 and J usage is TRBJ1-5, with TRBD1 as a possible D gene (5 bases). The CDR3 contains 15 residues. Between the trimmed V and J ends, which lost 6 bases and 0 bases, there was a span of 12 bases. The germline V gene has CDR1 MNHEY and CDR2 SVGEGT. DNA for the CDR3: TGTGCCAGCAGGTACCGGGACGGTAGCAATCAGCCCCAGCATTTT. The encoded protein is CASRYRDGSNQPQHF.

This clonotype showed up many times. This chain connects TRBV9 to TRBJ2-3; TRBD2 agrees at 7 bases. The CDR3 extends over 16 amino acids. The ends lost 0 bases at V and 0 bases at J; junction bases unmatched: 4. Looked up from germline, CDR1 is SGDLS and CDR2 is YYNGEE. The CDR3 nucleotides read TGTGCCAGCAGCGTAGGGCTAGCGGCTAGCACAGATACGCAGTATTTT. Translated, it gives CASSVGLAASTDTQYF.

This clonotype was found a few times. The chain couples TRBV24-1 to TRBJ2-2; D perhaps matches TRBD1 (6 bases). V lost 4 bases and J 2 bases, leaving 10 bases between the germline ends. CDR3 length: 15 residues. Germline V lookup: CDR1 KGHDR, CDR2 SFDVKD. This CDR3 is CATSDWDINTGELFF. Written as DNA, the CDR3 is TGTGCCACCAGTGACTGGGACATAAACACCGGGGAGCTGTTTTTT.

This clonotype showed up many times. The genes are TRBV13 and TRBJ2-7; 9 nucleotides align to TRBD1. Germline V CDR1 and CDR2: PRHDT, FYEKMQ (reference sequence). The CDR3 is 15 amino acids. Trimming removed 4 bases from V and 5 bases from J; junction bases left unmatched: 9. CDR3 residues: CASSSMGDRDNEQYF. As DNA, the CDR3 is TGTGCCAGCAGCTCAATGGGGGACAGGGACAACGAGCAGTACTTC.

This clonotype occurred many times. The V gene is TRBV20-1, the J gene TRBJ2-1; a weak D match, TRBD2 (5 bases). The V gene lost 0 bases and the J gene lost 10 bases, with 7 bases spanning the gap. In germline, CDR1 is DFQATT, CDR2 SNEGSKA (reference sequence). This CDR3 has 11 residues. The CDR3 DNA is TGCAGTGCTAGAGATGAGGGAGAGCAGTTCTTC. It encodes CSARDEGEQFF.

This clonotype was picked up many times. The genes are TRBV18 and TRBJ1-2; TRBD1 matches 7 bases. Germline V gives CDR1 KGHSH, CDR2 LQKENI. The CDR3 runs 12 residues. The trim removed 6 bases at V and 6 bases at J, leaving 4 bases unmatched. CDR3 sequence: CASSPDRDGYTF. DNA of the CDR3: TGTGCCAGCTCCCCAGACAGGGATGGCTACACCTTC.